Listed below are T cell receptor beta chains from one sample, sequenced in a study of regulatory T cells. This table comes from immunoSEQ multiplex PCR, and its TCRdb copy is limited to in-frame clones, with some not included. The repertoire holds 15,000 to 20,000 clones, with about 92% as singletons. The sequencing sample was made of CD8+ T cells sorted from blood. These receptors originate from a person aged 18 to 35 with CD3G deficiency. CDR3s include the opening cysteine and the closing phenylalanine or tryptophan. The D gene is left open where the match is weak. Size tells how often a clone was seen (once, few, many) or the class of an expanded clone, and some rows leave it out.

D gene	J gene	V gene	clone size	CDR3 DNA	CDR3 protein
TRBD1	TRBJ1-6	TRBV9	.	TGTGCCAGCGGCCCAGGGGGCCTTAATTCACCCCTCCACTTT	CASGPGGLNSPLHF
TRBD1	TRBJ2-7	TRBV9	.	TGTGCCAGCAGCGTAGCTATCGGACAGGCCTACGAGCAGTACTTC	CASSVAIGQAYEQYF
.	TRBJ2-1	TRBV7-9	.	TGTGCCAGCAGCTGGGGGCCTTACAATGAGCAGTTCTTC	CASSWGPYNEQFF
.	TRBJ2-7	TRBV28	.	TGTGCCAGCAGTTTAAAGGTGGGCGAGCAGTACTTC	CASSLKVGEQYF
TRBD1	TRBJ1-2	TRBV28	.	TGTGCCAGCAGTCAAACAGGGGGCAGTTATGGCTACACCTTC	CASSQTGGSYGYTF
.	TRBJ1-1	TRBV15	.	TGTGCCACCAGCAGAGATCGAGGACTCCCTTGGGGGACTGAAGCTTTCTTT	CATSRDRGLPWGTEAFF
.	TRBJ1-1	TRBV19	.	TGTGCCAGTATCGGCATAACTGAAGCTTTCTTT	CASIGITEAFF
.	TRBJ1-2	TRBV4-1	.	TGCGCCAGCAGCCAAGAACGATACTTCCCGGAGGCTTTCTTC	CASSQERYFPEAFF
TRBD1	TRBJ2-2	TRBV11-3	.	TGTGCCAGCAGCCTATTAACAGGGACAGGATACACCGGGGAGCTGTTTTTT	CASSLLTGTGYTGELFF
.	TRBJ1-2	TRBV6-5	.	TGTGCCAGCAGTTACTTACAGCATCCTAACTATGGCTACACCTTC	CASSYLQHPNYGYTF
TRBD1	TRBJ1-5	TRBV28	.	TGTGCCAGCAGTTTCCAGGACAGGGGGCCTGATCAGCCCCAGCATTTT	CASSFQDRGPDQPQHF
.	TRBJ2-7	TRBV7-8	.	TGTGCCAGCAGCTTAGGTGGGGGCCCCAACGAGCAGTACTTC	CASSLGGGPNEQYF
.	TRBJ1-1	TRBV7-9	few	TGTGCCAGCAGCTTCGGGGGGAGGACTGAAGCTTTCTTT	CASSFGGRTEAFF
.	TRBJ2-5	TRBV11-2	.	TGTGCCAGCAGCTTGTTAGGGGGAGCCACGACGTCGTTTGGAGAGACCCAGTACTTC	CASSLLGGATTSFGETQYF
TRBD1	TRBJ2-2	TRBV27	.	TGTGCCAGCATCGGGGACAGGGTCGACGGGGAGCTGTTTTTT	CASIGDRVDGELFF
.	TRBJ1-5	TRBV7-4	.	TGTGCCAGCAGCTCCCGCAGAGATAGCAATCAGCCCCAGCATTTT	CASSSRRDSNQPQHF
.	TRBJ2-5	TRBV7-8	once	TGTGCCAGCAGCTTAGTTGGCACTGCCGAGACCCAGTACTTC	CASSLVGTAETQYF
TRBD1	TRBJ1-1	TRBV5-1	.	TGCGCCAGCAGCGAGGGACAGGGGGCTGAAGCTTTCTTT	CASSEGQGAEAFF
.	TRBJ2-6	TRBV4-1	.	TGCGCCAGCAGCCAAGATGGTTGGAGTGGGGGGGCCAACGTCCTGACTTTC	CASSQDGWSGGANVLTF
TRBD2	TRBJ2-7	TRBV5-1	.	TGCGCCAGCAGCTTGGGGAGTAGCGGGTACTCCTACGAGCAGTACTTC	CASSLGSSGYSYEQYF
.	TRBJ2-7	TRBV11-2	once	TGTGCCAGCAGCGGGGACTCCTACGAGCAGTACTTC	CASSGDSYEQYF
.	TRBJ2-7	TRBV11-2	few	TGTGCCAGCAGCTTGAGGGGGAACGAGCAGTACTTC	CASSLRGNEQYF
.	TRBJ2-4	TRBV11-2	.	TGCGCCAGCAGCCAAGATCAGGGACTCCCGCTCTCTATTCAGTACTTC	CASSQDQGLPLSIQYF
.	TRBJ2-7	TRBV6-5	.	TGTGCCAGCAGTTACGAGTTGGATGGGTTCTACGAGCAGTACTTC	CASSYELDGFYEQYF
.	TRBJ2-7	TRBV10-1	.	TGCGCCAGCAGTGAGTCGACTCGGGGGCCCTACGAGCAGTACTTC	CASSESTRGPYEQYF
.	TRBJ1-2	TRBV18	.	TGTGCCAGCTCGCCGGACTCGACCCGGAGGGGCTACACCTTC	CASSPDSTRRGYTF
.	TRBJ2-7	TRBV27	once	TGTGCCAGCAGTTTATCGGGTGGGGGGCTCTACGAGCAGTACTTC	CASSLSGGGLYEQYF
TRBD1	TRBJ1-2	TRBV28	.	TGTGCCAGCAGGGGGACAGGGGTTGGCTACACCTTC	CASRGTGVGYTF
.	TRBJ1-1	TRBV9	.	TGTGCCAGCAGCGTAGGTTCGGGGACTGAAGCTTTCTTT	CASSVGSGTEAFF
.	TRBJ2-1	TRBV10-3	.	TGTGCCATCAGTGAGACCCCGGCTTTTGCAGGCAATGAGCAGTTCTTC	CAISETPAFAGNEQFF
TRBD1	TRBJ1-6	TRBV25-1	.	TGTGCCAGCAGTCCTGGACAGGCGAATTCACCCCTCCACTTT	CASSPGQANSPLHF
.	TRBJ1-5	TRBV6-1	.	TGTGCCAGCAGGCGACAGATCAATCAGCCCCAGCATTTT	CASRRQINQPQHF
.	TRBJ2-3	TRBV7-9	.	TGTGCCAGCACCCCTTGGGCTAGCACAGATACGCAGTATTTT	CASTPWASTDTQYF
TRBD2	TRBJ2-3	TRBV13	.	TGTGCCAGCAGCGGGGCGGGACTAGCGACGGATACGCAGTATTTT	CASSGAGLATDTQYF
.	TRBJ2-3	TRBV27	once	TGTGCCAGCAGACCGGTATATAGCACAGATACGCAGTATTTT	CASRPVYSTDTQYF
.	TRBJ2-2	TRBV7-9	.	TGTGCCAGCACGGGGACGAACACCGGGGAGCTGTTTTTT	CASTGTNTGELFF
.	TRBJ1-2	TRBV6-1	.	TGTGCCAGCAGGACAGGTTTGGAAGGTGGTGGCTACACCTTC	CASRTGLEGGGYTF
TRBD2	TRBJ2-1	TRBV27	.	TGTGCCAGCAGTCGGATCGTAGGGACTAGCGGACGTGAGCAGTTCTTC	CASSRIVGTSGREQFF
.	TRBJ2-2	TRBV11-3	.	TGTGCCAGCAGCCAAGGGCCCGGGGAGCTGTTTTTT	CASSQGPGELFF
TRBD2	TRBJ2-3	TRBV7-9	.	TGTGCCAGCAGCCTGCCGCGAGGGAGGGCCCCAGATACGCAGTATTTT	CASSLPRGRAPDTQYF